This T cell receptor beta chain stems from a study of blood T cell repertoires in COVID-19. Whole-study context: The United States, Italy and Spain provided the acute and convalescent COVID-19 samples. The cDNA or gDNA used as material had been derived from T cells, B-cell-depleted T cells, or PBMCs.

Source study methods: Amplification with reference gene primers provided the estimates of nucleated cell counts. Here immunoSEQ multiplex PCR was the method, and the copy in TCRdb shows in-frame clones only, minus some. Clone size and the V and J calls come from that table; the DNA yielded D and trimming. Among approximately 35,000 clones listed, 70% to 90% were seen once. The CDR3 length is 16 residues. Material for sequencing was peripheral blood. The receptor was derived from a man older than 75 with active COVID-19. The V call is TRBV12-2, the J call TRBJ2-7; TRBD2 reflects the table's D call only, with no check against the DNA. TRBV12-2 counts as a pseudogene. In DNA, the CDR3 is TGTGCAAGTCGCTTAGTGAGCGGGGGGGAAGCTTACGAGCAGTACTTC. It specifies CASRLVSGGEAYEQYF.